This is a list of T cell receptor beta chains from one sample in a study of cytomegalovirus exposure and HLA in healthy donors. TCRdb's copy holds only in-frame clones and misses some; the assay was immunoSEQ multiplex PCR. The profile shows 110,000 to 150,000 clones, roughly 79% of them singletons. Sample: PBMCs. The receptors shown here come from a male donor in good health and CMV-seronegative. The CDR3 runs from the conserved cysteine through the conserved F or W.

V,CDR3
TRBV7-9,CASSLSGPQSYEQYF
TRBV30,CAWDTGKSGNQPQHF
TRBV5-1,CASSSRTGGRAQYF
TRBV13,CASRSGRESFCEQYF
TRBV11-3,CASSLPTNPSGEYNEQFF
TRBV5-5,CASSLVGRGPTEAFF
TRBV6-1,CASSDTTAYEQYF
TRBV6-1,CASSVVGARGSNYGYTF
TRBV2,CASTLSRDGELFF
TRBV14,CASSQDDAGGGYEQYF
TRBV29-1,CSVESSGLDYEQYF
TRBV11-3,CASSLQGLGAFF
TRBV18,CASSPRGEGVGYTF
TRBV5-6,CASSFRDYNKQFF
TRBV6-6,CASSYPGGQGNEQFF
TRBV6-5,CASKDRGDQPQHF
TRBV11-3,CASSSRTSGGPGTQYF
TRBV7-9,CSSSLGTYEQYF
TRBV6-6,CASRAEWTGGFGYTF
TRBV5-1,CASSLDRVAGELFF
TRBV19,CATKNRETYNSPLHF
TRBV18,CASSPRANVQETQYF
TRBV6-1,CASSTQGLAGETQYF
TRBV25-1,CASSAILGNTGELFF
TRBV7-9,CASSLGFPEVHTEAFF
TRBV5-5,CASSLSGDYMGTQYF
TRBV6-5,CASSQRTGVNAEAFF
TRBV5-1,CASSLALAGGLSDIQYF
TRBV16,CASSQPGTVKNIQYF